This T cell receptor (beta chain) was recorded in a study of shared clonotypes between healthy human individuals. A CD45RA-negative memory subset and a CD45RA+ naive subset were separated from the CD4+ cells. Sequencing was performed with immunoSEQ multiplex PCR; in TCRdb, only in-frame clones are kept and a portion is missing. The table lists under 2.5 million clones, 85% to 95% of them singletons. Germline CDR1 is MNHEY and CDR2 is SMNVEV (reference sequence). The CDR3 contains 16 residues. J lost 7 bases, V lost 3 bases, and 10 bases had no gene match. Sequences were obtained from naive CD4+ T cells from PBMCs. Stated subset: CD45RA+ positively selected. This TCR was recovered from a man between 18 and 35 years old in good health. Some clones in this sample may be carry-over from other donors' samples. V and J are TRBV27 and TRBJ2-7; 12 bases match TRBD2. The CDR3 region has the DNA TGTGCCAGCAGTTTGTTGTCGCTAGCGGGAGGGCAAGAGCAGTACTTC. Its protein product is CASSLLSLAGGQEQYF.